This is a list of T cell receptor beta chains from one sample in a study of tissue T cells after allogeneic stem cell transplantation. Clones were read by immunoSEQ multiplex PCR, and TCRdb kept only the in-frame ones, dropping some. The table records 500 to 750 clones, around 45% of them present only once. The sample consisted of duodenal tissue, taken at autopsy. These receptors were collected from a female patient aged 35 to 75 with steroid-refractory graft-versus-host disease after an allogeneic stem cell transplant. Some of the T cells might come from the graft donor. Each CDR3 is given with its conserved first and last residue. Each record gives: CDR3 DNA, CDR3 protein, D gene, V gene, J gene, clone size. D genes are given only for firm matches. Clone size is shown for a subset of rows, as once, few, many or a class of expanded clone.

CDR3nt: TGCGCCAACAAAGGGACAGGAAAGGACTATGGCTACACCTTC
CDR3aa: CANKGTGKDYGYTF
d_gene: TRBD1
v_gene: TRBV10-1
j_gene: TRBJ1-2
abundance: NA

CDR3nt: TGTGCCAGCAGCCTTGCCGCAGGGATGACAGATACGCAGTATTTT
CDR3aa: CASSLAAGMTDTQYF
d_gene: NA
v_gene: TRBV7-9
j_gene: TRBJ2-3
abundance: large

CDR3nt: TGTGCCTGGAGTTTGGCGTTCAGCTCCTACAATGAGCAGTTCTTC
CDR3aa: CAWSLAFSSYNEQFF
d_gene: NA
v_gene: TRBV30
j_gene: TRBJ2-1
abundance: NA

CDR3nt: TGCGCCAGCAGCTTGGTTCCCCGGGGGGGCCGTCTCTACAATGAGCAGTTCTTC
CDR3aa: CASSLVPRGGRLYNEQFF
d_gene: TRBD2
v_gene: TRBV5-1
j_gene: TRBJ2-1
abundance: NA

CDR3nt: TGCGCCAGCAGCTTGGAAGGGTTCTACAATGAGCAGTTCTTC
CDR3aa: CASSLEGFYNEQFF
d_gene: NA
v_gene: TRBV5-1
j_gene: TRBJ2-1
abundance: NA

CDR3nt: TGTGCCAGCAGCTTAGCGACGGGACCTGAAGCTTTCTTT
CDR3aa: CASSLATGPEAFF
d_gene: NA
v_gene: TRBV7-9
j_gene: TRBJ1-1
abundance: NA

CDR3nt: TGTGCCAGCAGCTTCTTAGCGGGGTCGGCTCAGTACTTC
CDR3aa: CASSFLAGSAQYF
d_gene: TRBD2
v_gene: TRBV5-5
j_gene: TRBJ2-5
abundance: few

CDR3nt: TGCAGTGCCAGTCGGGACAGTAACTACGAGCAGTACTTC
CDR3aa: CSASRDSNYEQYF
d_gene: TRBD1
v_gene: TRBV20-1
j_gene: TRBJ2-7
abundance: few

CDR3nt: TGTGCCTGGAACACCGGACTAGCCAATGAGCAGTTCTTC
CDR3aa: CAWNTGLANEQFF
d_gene: TRBD2
v_gene: TRBV30
j_gene: TRBJ2-1
abundance: NA

CDR3nt: TGTGCCAGCTTGGACAGGGGTTACAATGAGCAGTTCTTC
CDR3aa: CASLDRGYNEQFF
d_gene: TRBD1
v_gene: TRBV27
j_gene: TRBJ2-1
abundance: few

CDR3nt: TGTGCCTGGGTGTTAGCGTATAGAAAGACCTATGGCTACACCTTC
CDR3aa: CAWVLAYRKTYGYTF
d_gene: NA
v_gene: TRBV30
j_gene: TRBJ1-2
abundance: once

CDR3nt: TGTGCCAGCAGCCAAGGGCGGGGGGCTAGCACAGATACGCAGTATTTT
CDR3aa: CASSQGRGASTDTQYF
d_gene: TRBD2
v_gene: TRBV4-2
j_gene: TRBJ2-3
abundance: NA

CDR3nt: TGTGCCAGCAGTTTACTGGAAGAGACCCAGTACTTC
CDR3aa: CASSLLEETQYF
d_gene: NA
v_gene: TRBV12-3/TRBV12-4
j_gene: TRBJ2-5
abundance: NA

CDR3nt: TGCAGCGTTGAACAGAACTATGGCTACACCTTC
CDR3aa: CSVEQNYGYTF
d_gene: NA
v_gene: TRBV29-1
j_gene: TRBJ1-2
abundance: NA

CDR3nt: TGCGCCAGCAGCTTAGGGTCGGCCTTTGGAAACACCATATATTTT
CDR3aa: CASSLGSAFGNTIYF
d_gene: NA
v_gene: TRBV5-1
j_gene: TRBJ1-3
abundance: large

CDR3nt: TGTGCCAGCAGTGGCCCGGGACTAGCGGGACGATTCGGGGGGGGGCAGTATTTT
CDR3aa: CASSGPGLAGRFGGGQYF
d_gene: TRBD2
v_gene: TRBV6-1
j_gene: TRBJ2-3
abundance: NA

CDR3nt: TGTGCCAGCTCACCATCCCTAGCGGGGGGGCCAGATACGCAGTATTTT
CDR3aa: CASSPSLAGGPDTQYF
d_gene: TRBD2
v_gene: TRBV18
j_gene: TRBJ2-3
abundance: NA

CDR3nt: TGCGCCAGCAGCTCCCGGGGCTACGAGCAGTACTTC
CDR3aa: CASSSRGYEQYF
d_gene: NA
v_gene: TRBV5-1
j_gene: TRBJ2-7
abundance: large

CDR3nt: TGTGCCAGCTCAAACCCTCAACTAGCTTTTGCGGAGACCCAGTACTTC
CDR3aa: CASSNPQLAFAETQYF
d_gene: NA
v_gene: TRBV18
j_gene: TRBJ2-5
abundance: few

CDR3nt: TGTGCCAGCAACCTAGCGGGGTCCTACGAGCAGTACTTC
CDR3aa: CASNLAGSYEQYF
d_gene: TRBD2
v_gene: TRBV3-1/TRBV3-2
j_gene: TRBJ2-7
abundance: large

CDR3nt: TGCGCCAGCAGCTTGGGACTAGCGGGGCTACGCTCCTACGAGCAGTACTTC
CDR3aa: CASSLGLAGLRSYEQYF
d_gene: TRBD2
v_gene: TRBV5-1
j_gene: TRBJ2-7
abundance: large

CDR3nt: TGTGCCTGGACCCAAAGGGGGCTCCTCAACTATGGCTACACCTTC
CDR3aa: CAWTQRGLLNYGYTF
d_gene: TRBD1
v_gene: TRBV30
j_gene: TRBJ1-2
abundance: NA

CDR3nt: TGTGCCATCAGTGAAGCCGGGACAGGGAACACTGAAGCTTTCTTT
CDR3aa: CAISEAGTGNTEAFF
d_gene: TRBD1
v_gene: TRBV10-3
j_gene: TRBJ1-1
abundance: hyperexpanded

CDR3nt: TGCGCCAGCAGCTTGAGACGGGGGAGCTACGAGCAGTACTTC
CDR3aa: CASSLRRGSYEQYF
d_gene: NA
v_gene: TRBV5-1
j_gene: TRBJ2-7
abundance: large

CDR3nt: TGTGCCAGCAGCTTAGATTTGGCCCCGGGCGAAAAACTGTTTTTT
CDR3aa: CASSLDLAPGEKLFF
d_gene: NA
v_gene: TRBV7-8
j_gene: TRBJ1-4
abundance: once

CDR3nt: TGTGCCAGCAGCGCTAGGCCGTGGACAGGGTTAAACAATGAGCAGTTCTTC
CDR3aa: CASSARPWTGLNNEQFF
d_gene: TRBD1
v_gene: TRBV9
j_gene: TRBJ2-1
abundance: few

CDR3nt: TGTGCCAGCAGCTTCCAGGACGGGAATCAGCCCCAGCATTTT
CDR3aa: CASSFQDGNQPQHF
d_gene: NA
v_gene: TRBV7-2
j_gene: TRBJ1-5
abundance: NA

CDR3nt: TGTGCCAGCAGCTCCTTAACCGGGGAGACCCAGTACTTC
CDR3aa: CASSSLTGETQYF
d_gene: NA
v_gene: TRBV11-2
j_gene: TRBJ2-5
abundance: NA

CDR3nt: TGTGCCAGCAGGAGGATAAGGACAGGGAGGTACAATGAGCAGTTCTTC
CDR3aa: CASRRIRTGRYNEQFF
d_gene: TRBD1
v_gene: TRBV11-2
j_gene: TRBJ2-1
abundance: NA

CDR3nt: TGCGCCAGCAGTGAGTCGGCGGGAAGAACCGGGGAGCTGTTTTTT
CDR3aa: CASSESAGRTGELFF
d_gene: NA
v_gene: TRBV10-1
j_gene: TRBJ2-2
abundance: NA

CDR3nt: TGTGCCAGCAGTTTAGACAGGGTGAACACTGAAGCTTTCTTT
CDR3aa: CASSLDRVNTEAFF
d_gene: TRBD1
v_gene: TRBV27
j_gene: TRBJ1-1
abundance: NA

CDR3nt: TGCGCCAGCAGCTTGGCGAACACCGGGGAGCTGTTTTTT
CDR3aa: CASSLANTGELFF
d_gene: NA
v_gene: TRBV5-1
j_gene: TRBJ2-2
abundance: NA

CDR3nt: TGTGCCAGCAGTCGACAGGGGAGAGGTAATGAAAAACTGTTTTTT
CDR3aa: CASSRQGRGNEKLFF
d_gene: TRBD1
v_gene: TRBV9
j_gene: TRBJ1-4
abundance: few

CDR3nt: TGTGCCACCAGTGATACCGGACAGAGGATCACCTTC
CDR3aa: CATSDTGQRITF
d_gene: NA
v_gene: TRBV24-1
j_gene: TRBJ1-2
abundance: NA

CDR3nt: TGTGCCAGCAGGCTACAGGGGGCGCAGGCAGATACGCAGTATTTT
CDR3aa: CASRLQGAQADTQYF
d_gene: TRBD1
v_gene: TRBV6-5
j_gene: TRBJ2-3
abundance: large

CDR3nt: TGTGCCATCGGCAAATATGGATCAGGCGGCGAGACCCAGTACTTC
CDR3aa: CAIGKYGSGGETQYF
d_gene: NA
v_gene: TRBV10-3
j_gene: TRBJ2-5
abundance: NA

CDR3nt: TGTGCCAGTAGTATTAAAGGTGCCGTGAAAAAATCCAATCAGCCCCAGCATTTT
CDR3aa: CASSIKGAVKKSNQPQHF
d_gene: NA
v_gene: TRBV19
j_gene: TRBJ1-5
abundance: few

CDR3nt: TGTGCCAGCTCATTGGGACAGCCGAACACCGGGGAGCTGTTTTTT
CDR3aa: CASSLGQPNTGELFF
d_gene: TRBD1
v_gene: TRBV18
j_gene: TRBJ2-2
abundance: NA

CDR3nt: TGTGCCAGCATAAGACAGGAGATGTACTATGGCTACACCTTC
CDR3aa: CASIRQEMYYGYTF
d_gene: NA
v_gene: TRBV2
j_gene: TRBJ1-2
abundance: once

CDR3nt: TGTGCCAGCAGTGCACGGGACACCGGAGCTTCACCCCTCCACTTT
CDR3aa: CASSARDTGASPLHF
d_gene: NA
v_gene: TRBV6-4
j_gene: TRBJ1-6
abundance: NA

CDR3nt: TGTGCCAGCAGTTTGATGACAGGGGTCTACGAGCAGTACTTC
CDR3aa: CASSLMTGVYEQYF
d_gene: TRBD1
v_gene: TRBV27
j_gene: TRBJ2-7
abundance: hyperexpanded